The rows below give T cell receptor beta chains drawn from one sample of a study of cytomegalovirus exposure and HLA in healthy donors. Here immunoSEQ multiplex PCR was the method, and the copy in TCRdb shows in-frame clones only, minus some. The table shows some 140,000 clones, with roughly three quarters occurring only once. Sequenced input: PBMCs. These receptors came from a woman aged 40-49 years in good health and CMV-seronegative. The CDR3 runs from the conserved cysteine through the conserved F or W. The D gene is left open where the match is weak. Clone size, where shown, is once, few, many, or a class for clones that have expanded.

. | 12 | TRBJ1-2 | . | TRBV5-6 | TGTGCCAGCAAGGCAGGGCCACATGGCTACACCTTC | CASKAGPHGYTF
. | 19 | TRBJ1-1 | . | TRBV21-1 | TGTGCCAGCAGCAAATGGGACTATGGAGGGGAACGGGTTGACACTGAAGCTTTCTTT | CASSKWDYGGERVDTEAFF
. | 15 | TRBJ2-7 | . | TRBV4-2 | TGTGCCAGCAGCCAAGAATCGGCTAGCTCCTACGAGCAGTACTTC | CASSQESASSYEQYF
. | 17 | TRBJ1-5 | . | TRBV10-2 | TGCGCCAGCAGTGACCTCCTACAGGCCCGAGACAATCAGCCCCAGCATTTT | CASSDLLQARDNQPQHF
. | 12 | TRBJ2-5 | . | TRBV29-1 | TGCAGCGTTGTGGGCAGTAAGGAGACCCAGTACTTC | CSVVGSKETQYF
once | 15 | TRBJ2-5 | TRBD1 | TRBV6-5 | TGTGCCACCTACAGACAGGGTTCGAGAAAAGAGACCCAGTACTTC | CATYRQGSRKETQYF
. | 16 | TRBJ2-1 | . | TRBV28 | TGTGCCAGCAGTCCCCCCCCAGGGAACTCCTACAATGAGCAGTTCTTC | CASSPPPGNSYNEQFF
. | 14 | TRBJ2-7 | TRBD1 | TRBV7-8 | TGTGCCAGCAGCTTACCTGGGACAGGGAACGAGCAGTACTTC | CASSLPGTGNEQYF
. | 16 | TRBJ2-2 | . | TRBV15 | TGTGCCACCAGCAGAGTGCCAGACCCGGGTACCGGGGAGCTGTTTTTT | CATSRVPDPGTGELFF
. | 16 | TRBJ1-6 | TRBD1 | TRBV18 | TGTGCCAGCTCACAGGCCGGGACAGGGGCTAGTTCACCCCTCCACTTT | CASSQAGTGASSPLHF
. | 14 | TRBJ2-7 | TRBD2 | TRBV9 | TGTGCCAGCAGCGTAGACGGGGGGGCCTACGAGCAGTACTTC | CASSVDGGAYEQYF
. | 15 | TRBJ1-5 | TRBD1 | TRBV4-1 | TGCGCCAGCAGCCAAATACAGGGGCGCAATCAGCCCCAGCATTTT | CASSQIQGRNQPQHF
. | 15 | TRBJ2-5 | TRBD1 | TRBV5-1 | TGCGCCAGCAGCTTGGGCGACAGGGGGATGGAGACCCAGTACTTC | CASSLGDRGMETQYF
. | 19 | TRBJ2-3 | TRBD2 | TRBV7-9 | TGTGCCAGCAGCTTAGTAGTAGTTACTAGCGGGGGACTGCCAGATACGCAGTATTTT | CASSLVVVTSGGLPDTQYF
once | 16 | TRBJ1-1 | TRBD1 | TRBV13 | TGTGCCAGCAGCCCAATAAGGACAGGGAGGGGGACTGAAGCTTTCTTT | CASSPIRTGRGTEAFF
few | 12 | TRBJ2-7 | . | TRBV7-9 | TGTGCCAGCATGAGCGGTTCCTACGAGCAGTACTTC | CASMSGSYEQYF
. | 16 | TRBJ1-6 | TRBD1 | TRBV4-2 | TGTGCCAGCAGCCAGTCAGCTGGACAGGGATATTCACCCCTCCACTTT | CASSQSAGQGYSPLHF
. | 10 | TRBJ2-7 | . | TRBV21-1 | TGTGCCAGCACCCCGTACGAGCAGTACTTC | CASTPYEQYF
. | 20 | TRBJ2-1 | TRBD2 | TRBV10-1 | TGCGCCAGCAGTGAGTCGTTGGCAGCGGGGGGCGGCGATACCTACAATGAGCAGTTCTTC | CASSESLAAGGGDTYNEQFF
. | 11 | TRBJ2-3 | . | TRBV7-9 | TGTGCCAGCAGCTTGAGCGATACGCAGTATTTT | CASSLSDTQYF
. | 11 | TRBJ1-2 | . | TRBV2 | TGTGCCTCCAGCCCAGGGGATGGCTACACCTTC | CASSPGDGYTF
. | 19 | TRBJ2-2 | TRBD2 | TRBV18 | TGTGCCAGCTCACCAATGACTAGCGGGGGGGCTTCGAACACCGGGGAGCTGTTTTTT | CASSPMTSGGASNTGELFF
. | 16 | TRBJ1-1 | TRBD1 | TRBV30 | TGTGCCTGGAGTGCGCCCTCGACAGGGATGAACACTGAAGCTTTCTTT | CAWSAPSTGMNTEAFF
. | 10 | TRBJ2-1 | . | TRBV20-1 | TGCAGTGCTAGTCTGAGGGAGCAGTTCTTC | CSASLREQFF
. | 16 | TRBJ1-1 | TRBD1 | TRBV28 | TGTGCCAGCAGTTCCCTTGGGACAGGGAGAGGGACTGAAGCTTTCTTT | CASSSLGTGRGTEAFF
. | 14 | TRBJ1-2 | . | TRBV5-6 | TGTGCCAGCAGCTTGTTCCCTTCCGCAGGTGGCTACACCTTC | CASSLFPSAGGYTF